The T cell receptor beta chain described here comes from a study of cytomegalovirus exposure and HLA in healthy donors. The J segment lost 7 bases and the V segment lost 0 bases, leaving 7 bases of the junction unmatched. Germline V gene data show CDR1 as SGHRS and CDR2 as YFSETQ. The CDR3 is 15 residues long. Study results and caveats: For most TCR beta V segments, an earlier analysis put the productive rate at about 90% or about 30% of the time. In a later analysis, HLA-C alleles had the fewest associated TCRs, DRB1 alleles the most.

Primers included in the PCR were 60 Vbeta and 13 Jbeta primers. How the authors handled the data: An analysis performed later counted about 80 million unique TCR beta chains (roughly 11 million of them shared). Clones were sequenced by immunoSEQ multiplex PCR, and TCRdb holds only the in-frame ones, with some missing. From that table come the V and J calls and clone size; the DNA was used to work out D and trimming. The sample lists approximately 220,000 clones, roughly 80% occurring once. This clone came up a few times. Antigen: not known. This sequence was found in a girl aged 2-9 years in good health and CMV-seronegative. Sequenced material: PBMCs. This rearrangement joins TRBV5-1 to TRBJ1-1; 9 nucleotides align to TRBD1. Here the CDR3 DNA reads TGCGCCAGCAGCTTGGGGACAGGGGAGTGGAATGAAGCTTTCTTT. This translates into CASSLGTGEWNEAFF.